The sequence of this T cell receptor (beta chain) was determined in a study of blood T cell repertoires in COVID-19. Overall study context: There were acute and convalescent COVID-19 samples, and they came from the United States, Italy and Spain. T cells, B-cell-depleted T cells, or PBMCs provided the cDNA or gDNA that served as material.

The table came from immunoSEQ multiplex PCR; TCRdb's copy has only in-frame clones and leaves some out. The data hold around 300,000 clones, with approximately 88% observed a single time. V shed 1 base and J shed 5 bases, with 15 bases lying between them. CDR1 and CDR2 from the germline V gene are LNHNV and YYDKDF (reference sequence). This CDR3 is built from 15 residues. The V gene is TRBV15, the J gene TRBJ2-7; tentative D call: TRBD1 (6 bases). The TCR originated in a woman under 40 with COVID-19, enrolled during active disease. The source material was peripheral blood. CDR3 coding DNA: TGTGCCACCAGCAGAGGGACAGCCCTGGGAGACGAGCAGTACGTC. Amino acids: CATSRGTALGDEQYV.